Shown below are 10 T cell receptor beta chains from a single sample sequenced in a study of shared clonotypes between healthy human individuals. CD8 cells regarded as naive lacked CD45RO, were positively chosen for CCR7, and omitted terminally differentiated effector memory CD45RA+ cells. The protocol was immunoSEQ multiplex PCR, while the TCRdb copy is restricted to in-frame clones and leaves out a portion. The table shows about 1,900,000 clones, with about 95% occurring only once. Sequencing was done on a sample of naive CD8+ T cells sorted from blood. All receptors come from a man aged 18 to 29 in good health.

The chain employs TRBV28 and TRBJ2-1; maybe TRBD2 (5 bases). The CDR3 totals 16 residues. V gave up 2 bases and J gave up 0 bases, with 11 bases separating them. Germline V lookup: CDR1 MDHEN, CDR2 SYDVKM. CDR3 residues: CASSLGMRVSYNEQFF. DNA for the CDR3: TGTGCCAGCAGTTTAGGTATGAGGGTCTCCTACAATGAGCAGTTCTTC.

For this clone: Other DNA sequences within the sample encode an identical CDR3. This sequence joins TRBV9 and TRBJ2-7, with D tentatively TRBD2 (6 bases). Germline assignment: CDR1 SGDLS and CDR2 YYNGEE. CDR3 length equals 15 residues. Trimming took 0 bases from V and 1 from J, leaving 11 bases between them. CDR3 DNA sequence: TGTGCCAGCAGCGTAGAAGGGACTGGATCCTACGAGCAGTACTTC. Translation: CASSVEGTGSYEQYF.

The V and J genes are TRBV6-9 and TRBJ1-1; a possible D gene is TRBD1 (5 bases). In germline, CDR1 is MNHGY, CDR2 SVAAGI. The CDR3 extends over 13 amino acids. V was trimmed by 9 bases and J by 2 bases, leaving 13 bases between them. The chain's CDR3 is CARRGTVNTEAFF. CDR3 nucleotides: TGTGCCAGGCGGGGGACGGTTAACACTGAAGCTTTCTTT.

The V gene is TRBV5-1, the J gene TRBJ2-3, with 12 bases aligning to TRBD2. Germline assignment: CDR1 SGHRS and CDR2 YFSETQ. The J segment lost 2 bases and the V segment lost 9 bases, leaving 16 bases of the junction unmatched. The CDR3 runs to 18 residues. CDR3 loop: CATLRGGSSGRVTDTQYF. The CDR3, as DNA: TGCGCCACCCTGAGGGGGGGGTCTAGCGGGAGGGTCACAGATACGCAGTATTTT.

This clone appeared a single time. The chain is built from TRBV5-1 and TRBJ2-5; 7 positions match TRBD2. This CDR3 has 15 amino acids. The J segment lost 0 bases and the V segment lost 5 bases, leaving 7 bases of the junction unmatched. Germline CDR1 SGHRS, CDR2 YFSETQ. The CDR3 protein is CASSPIAGDQETQYF. Here the CDR3 DNA reads TGCGCCAGCAGTCCAATCGCGGGGGACCAAGAGACCCAGTACTTC. Full variable domain (missing parts from reference TRBV5-1 and TRBJ2-5): KAGVTQTPRYLIKTRGQQVTLSCSPISGHRSVSWYQQTPGQGLQFLFEYFSETQRNKGNFPGRFSGRQFSNSRSEMNVSTLELGDSALYLCASSPIAGDQETQYFGPGTRLLVL.

This chain's CDR3 is CASSLESQALHF. Written as DNA, the CDR3 is TGTGCCAGCAGCTTAGAGTCCCAGGCCCTCCACTTT. The chain employs TRBV13 and TRBJ1-6; D ambiguous. Germline CDR1 and CDR2: PRHDT and FYEKMQ (reference sequence). This CDR3 has 12 residues. Between the trimmed V and J ends, which lost 1 base and 14 bases, there was a span of 9 bases.

This chain connects TRBV27 to TRBJ1-2, with D hard to call. V was trimmed by 8 bases and J by 0 bases, leaving 10 bases between them. CDR1 and CDR2 from the germline V gene are MNHEY and SMNVEV (reference sequence). The CDR3 is made up of 13 amino acids. The CDR3 loop is CASGPFPNYGYTF. For the CDR3, the DNA is TGTGCCAGCGGGCCCTTTCCTAACTATGGCTACACCTTC.

For the CDR3, the DNA is TGTGCCAGCAGCTTAGTTGACGATCAAGAGACCCAGTACTTC. The encoded protein is CASSLVDDQETQYF. V usage is TRBV13 and J usage is TRBJ2-5; D remains unclear. Germline CDR1 is PRHDT and CDR2 is FYEKMQ (reference sequence). The ends were cut back, 1 base at V and 2 bases at J, with 8 bases in the middle. This CDR3 is 14 amino acids long.

This chain uses TRBV11-2 with TRBJ2-2; 12 positions match TRBD2. Germline loops: CDR1 SGHAT, CDR2 FQNNGV. J lost 5 bases, V lost 8 bases, and 6 bases had no gene match. The CDR3 totals 15 residues. CDR3 protein: CASVLLAGGTGELFF. In nucleotides, the CDR3 is TGTGCCAGCGTCCTTCTAGCGGGGGGGACCGGGGAGCTGTTTTTT.

CDR3 bases: TGTGCCAGCAGCCCCACATGGGCGGGGTACGAGCAGTACTTC. This translates into CASSPTWAGYEQYF. The genes are TRBV9 and TRBJ2-7; the D gene is possibly TRBD2 (6 bases). The CDR3 is 14 residues long. The germline V gene has CDR1 SGDLS and CDR2 YYNGEE. With 4 bases removed from V and 4 bases from J, the gap between germline ends came to 15 bases.